The TCR beta chain described here comes from a study of cytomegalovirus exposure and HLA in healthy donors. Unmatched junction bases numbered 4, after V lost 4 bases and J lost 0 bases. The CDR3 is 16 amino acids. Germline V gene sequence: CDR1 SGDLS, CDR2 YYNGEE. The PCR contained 60 Vbeta and 13 Jbeta primers. Per the original data handling: Later reanalysis found 80 million or so unique TCR beta chains, around 10 million of them shared. Repertoires were generated with immunoSEQ multiplex PCR, while TCRdb's copy carries only in-frame clones and drops some. Clone size and the V and J calls come from that table; the DNA yielded D and trimming. Of some 180,000 clones listed, more than 75% are singletons.

Sequencing was carried out using PBMCs. This sequence was found in a woman younger than 45 in good health and CMV-seropositive. V usage is TRBV9 and J usage is TRBJ2-6; 7 bases agree with TRBD1. The CDR3 sequence: CASSLDRASGANVLTF. CDR3 DNA sequence: TGTGCCAGCAGCCTCGACAGGGCCTCTGGGGCCAACGTCCTGACTTTC.